These 10 T cell receptor beta chains originate from one sample sequenced in a study of control samples from healthy donors and cancer patients. Sequenced by immunoSEQ multiplex PCR; TCRdb stores in-frame clones only, minus some. The table has roughly 200,000 clones, roughly nine tenths seen once. The sample consisted of blood. These receptors originate from a young man in good health.

Of note for this clone: Other DNA variants within this sample encode the same CDR3. V is TRBV11-2 and J is TRBJ2-7, with TRBD2 as a possible D gene (5 bases). The length of the CDR3 is 12 residues. The V and J ends lost 1 base and 5 bases respectively, with 6 bases between them. CDR1 SGHAT and CDR2 FQNNGV come from the germline V gene. Here the CDR3 DNA reads TGTGCCAGCAGCTTAGTGGGAGACGAGCAGTACTTC. Amino acid sequence: CASSLVGDEQYF.

The CDR3 bases are TGTGCCAGCAGCTTGGGGGTCGGAGAGACCCAGTACTTC. Translated, it gives CASSLGVGETQYF. This sequence joins TRBV5-6 and TRBJ2-5; D not resolved. This CDR3 has 13 residues. The germline gives CDR1 SGHDT, CDR2 YYEEEE. The V and J ends lost 0 bases and 4 bases respectively, with 7 bases between them.

V gene TRBV3-1 (or the pseudogene TRBV3-2) combines with J gene TRBJ1-3; D call uncertain. The CDR3 loop spans 16 amino acids. Deletions cut 3 bases from V and 2 bases from J, with 14 bases between. Per germline, CDR1 LGHDT and CDR2 YNNKEL (reference sequence). The CDR3: CASSQFYGRAGNTIYF. The CDR3, as DNA: TGTGCCAGCAGCCAGTTTTACGGGCGGGCTGGAAACACCATATATTTT.

The rearrangement uses TRBV5-1 and TRBJ2-1; 7 bases align to TRBD2. Germline values: CDR1 SGHRS, CDR2 YFSETQ. With 0 bases clipped from V and 6 bases from J, the junction kept 6 bases outside the gene matches. CDR3 length equals 15 residues. CDR3: CASSLVERGTNEQFF. CDR3 nucleotides: TGCGCCAGCAGCTTGGTCGAGCGGGGCACCAATGAGCAGTTCTTC.

The J gene is TRBJ2-7, the V gene TRBV27; D is unresolved. The CDR3 is 13 residues long. Germline assignment: CDR1 MNHEY and CDR2 SMNVEV (reference sequence). The V end was cut by 3 bases, the J end by 3 bases, with 9 bases between. In nucleotides, the CDR3 is TGTGCCAGCAGTTTCCGTACCAACTACGAGCAGTACTTC. Its translation: CASSFRTNYEQYF.

This chain joins TRBV6-6 and TRBJ1-4, with D tentatively TRBD1 (5 bases). Between the trimmed V and J ends, which lost 6 bases and 7 bases, there was a span of 15 bases. The CDR3 sequence is 14 residues long. Germline loops: CDR1 MNHNY, CDR2 SVGAGI (reference sequence). CDR3 residues: CASSPGRDGEKLFF. The CDR3 DNA reads TGTGCCAGCAGCCCCGGCAGGGATGGTGAAAAACTGTTTTTT.

This clone was detected once. The V call is TRBV6-5, the J call TRBJ1-5; a possible D gene is TRBD1 (5 bases). This CDR3 contains 15 residues. Germline-derived CDR1 and CDR2 are MNHEY and SVGAGI. V lost 6 bases to trimming and J lost 6 bases, with 18 bases between them. The DNA for the CDR3 is TGTGCCAGCAGGCTGGATGGGAGAGGGGCTCAGCCCCAGCATTTT. Encoded protein: CASRLDGRGAQPQHF.

About this clone itself: Other nucleotide sequences from this sample produce the same CDR3. CDR3 protein: CASNSRGNTIYF. In DNA, the CDR3 is TGTGCCAGCAACTCCCGTGGAAACACCATATATTTT. V usage is TRBV12-3 or TRBV12-4 and J usage is TRBJ1-3; no firm D call. The CDR3 totals 12 residues. Between the trimmed V and J ends, which lost 7 bases and 3 bases, there was a span of 7 bases.

This clone has only a few counts. CDR3 amino acids: CASRPGGADGNQPQHF. The CDR3 bases are TGTGCCAGCAGGCCAGGGGGAGCGGATGGCAATCAGCCCCAGCATTTT. This sequence joins TRBV5-8 and TRBJ1-5; 7 bases are a match to TRBD1. V lost 5 bases to trimming and J lost 2 bases; unmatched junction nucleotides: 10. Germline CDR1 and CDR2: SGHTS and YDEGEE. CDR3 size: 16 residues.

V usage is TRBV27 and J usage is TRBJ1-4, with a weak D call TRBD1 (6 bases). Trimming shortened V by 2 bases and J by 2 bases, and 6 bases separated the two germline ends. Germline CDR1 is MNHEY and CDR2 is SMNVEV (reference sequence). The CDR3 covers 14 residues. The CDR3 coding sequence is TGTGCCAGCAGTTTACAGGGGACTAATGAAAAACTGTTTTTT. This encodes CASSLQGTNEKLFF.